This T cell receptor (beta chain) is from a study of monozygotic twins with inflammatory bowel disease. The CDR3 covers 16 residues. Germline V gene sequence: CDR1 SGHRS, CDR2 YFSETQ. Addition of UMIs with a 6-nucleotide sample barcode was achieved by template switching. TCRdb re-called the 5' RACE reads, yielding one record per CDR3 amino acid sequence without DNA. This sample's table reports approximately 330,000 distinct CDR3 sequences. This clonotype was obtained from a human donor with ulcerative colitis or Crohn's disease, or a healthy co-twin of an affected twin (not recorded which). V gene TRBV5-1 combines with J gene TRBJ1-3. Material: blood. CDR3 residues: CASSSDIGDSGNTIYF.